The 8 T cell receptor beta chains below come from one sample, sequenced in a study of cytomegalovirus exposure and HLA in healthy donors. The PCR made use of 60 Vbeta and 13 Jbeta primers. The table came from immunoSEQ multiplex PCR; TCRdb's copy has only in-frame clones and leaves some out. The sample contains about 80,000 clones, approximately 60% of which appear only once. The sequenced sample consisted of PBMCs. The origin of the receptors is a male donor in good health and CMV-seropositive.

This chain joins TRBV10-3 and TRBJ2-1; 8 nucleotides agree with TRBD2. CDR1 is ENHRY and CDR2 is SYGVKD in the germline V gene. The CDR3 is 14 amino acids. J lost 7 bases, V lost 2 bases, and 4 bases had no gene match. The CDR3 DNA reads as TGTGCCATCAGTGAGCGGGAGGGCCGAAATGAGCAGTTCTTC. Its translation: CAISEREGRNEQFF.

A few counts support this clone. The chain carries TRBV19 and TRBJ1-5; D might be TRBD1 (5 bases). CDR1 and CDR2 from the germline V gene are LNHDA and SQIVND (reference sequence). CDR3 length: 14 residues. V gave up 11 bases and J gave up 1 base, with 15 bases separating them. CDR3 DNA: TGTGCCTCTCAGGGAGGAGGGAGCAATCAGCCCCAGCATTTT. Encoded protein: CASQGGGSNQPQHF.

The V call is TRBV19, the J call TRBJ1-4; 7 bases line up with TRBD1. CDR1 is LNHDA, CDR2 SQIVND, per germline (reference sequence). The CDR3 is 15 residues long. The junction had 13 bases not matched to a gene; V was cut back by 8 bases and J by 7 bases. CDR3 in amino acids: CASGLKTGSGEKLFF. The CDR3 coding sequence is TGTGCCAGTGGACTGAAGACAGGGTCAGGTGAAAAACTGTTTTTT.

Of note for this clone: A read error may produce the germline difference seen at one junction end. The chain uses TRBV9 and TRBJ1-2; a possible D gene is TRBD1 (6 bases). This CDR3 is 12 amino acids long. Germline lookup yields CDR1 SGDLS and CDR2 YYNGEE. As DNA, the CDR3 is TGTGCCAGCAGCCCAGTTGGACAGAAGGGAGACTTC. It encodes CASSPVGQKGDF.

This chain links TRBV7-2 with TRBJ1-1; D remains ambiguous. The CDR3 sequence is 15 residues long. V was trimmed by 2 bases and J by 1 base, leaving 11 bases between them. The germline gives CDR1 SGHTA, CDR2 FQGNSA. CDR3 nucleotide sequence: TGTGCCAGCAGCTTACGGTTAAGACAGAACACTGAAGCTTTCTTT. The encoded protein is CASSLRLRQNTEAFF.

This sequence joins TRBV7-2 and TRBJ1-1; D uncertain. V was clipped by 5 bases and J by 0 bases, with 10 bases between them. The CDR3 is 14 residues long. The germline V gene has CDR1 SGHTA and CDR2 FQGNSA. The CDR3 here is CASSPFRVNTEAFF. CDR3 DNA: TGTGCCAGCAGCCCCTTCCGGGTGAACACTGAAGCTTTCTTT.

This sequence joins TRBV5-5 and TRBJ2-1; TRBD1 matches 7 bases. Germline assignment: CDR1 SGHKS and CDR2 YYEKEE (reference sequence). The CDR3 runs 15 residues. With V trimmed by 2 bases and J by 0 bases, 2 bases remained unmatched. CDR3 nucleotide sequence: TGTGCCAGCAGCTTAGAGGGGGCCTCCTACAATGAGCAGTTCTTC. The encoded protein is CASSLEGASYNEQFF.

This clone turned up a few times. The chain combines TRBV13 with TRBJ2-2, with 11 bases aligning to TRBD2. Trimming at V came to 5 bases and at J to 6 bases, leaving 11 bases not matched to a gene. The germline V gene encodes CDR1 PRHDT and CDR2 FYEKMQ (reference sequence). The CDR3 is made up of 17 amino acids. CDR3 nucleotide sequence: TGTGCCAGCAGCGGAGGTTCCGGGACTAGCGGTCCCGGGGAGCTGTTTTTT. Residues: CASSGGSGTSGPGELFF.